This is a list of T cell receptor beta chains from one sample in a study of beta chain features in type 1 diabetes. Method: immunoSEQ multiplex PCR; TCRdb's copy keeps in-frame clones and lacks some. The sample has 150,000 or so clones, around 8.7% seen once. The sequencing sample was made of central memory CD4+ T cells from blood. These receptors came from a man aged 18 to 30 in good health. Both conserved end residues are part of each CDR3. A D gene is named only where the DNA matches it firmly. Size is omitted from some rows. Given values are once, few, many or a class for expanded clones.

CDR3nt: TGCGCCAGCAGCTCGGACAGGGGCTATAATTCACCCCTCCACTTT
CDR3aa: CASSSDRGYNSPLHF
d_gene: TRBD1
v_gene: TRBV5-1
abundance: few
j_gene: TRBJ1-6

CDR3nt: TGTGCCAGCAGCCAACAGACAGATATGAACACTGAAGCTTTCTTT
CDR3aa: CASSQQTDMNTEAFF
d_gene: .
v_gene: TRBV7-6
abundance: .
j_gene: TRBJ1-1

CDR3nt: TGCGCCAGCAGCTTGGTACGGGGGAATTACGAGCAGTACTTC
CDR3aa: CASSLVRGNYEQYF
d_gene: .
v_gene: TRBV5-1
abundance: few
j_gene: TRBJ2-7

CDR3nt: TGTGCCTGGATCCGGACAGGCCTTAATTCACCCCTCCACTTT
CDR3aa: CAWIRTGLNSPLHF
d_gene: TRBD1
v_gene: TRBV30
abundance: .
j_gene: TRBJ1-6

CDR3nt: TGCGCCAGCAGCCGATCAGACGGGAGCTCCTACAATGAGCAGTTCTTC
CDR3aa: CASSRSDGSSYNEQFF
d_gene: .
v_gene: TRBV4-1
abundance: few
j_gene: TRBJ2-1

CDR3nt: TGTGCCAGCAGCTTAACGGGATCTAATCAGCCCCAGCATTTT
CDR3aa: CASSLTGSNQPQHF
d_gene: .
v_gene: TRBV7-2
abundance: few
j_gene: TRBJ1-5

CDR3nt: TGTGCCAGCAGCTTAGGCGGGGGGGGAGAGACCCAGTACTTC
CDR3aa: CASSLGGGGETQYF
d_gene: TRBD2
v_gene: TRBV7-2
abundance: once
j_gene: TRBJ2-5

CDR3nt: TGTGCCAGCCTCCGGGGGGACCAAGAGACCCAGTACTTC
CDR3aa: CASLRGDQETQYF
d_gene: TRBD2
v_gene: TRBV28
abundance: few
j_gene: TRBJ2-5

CDR3nt: TGTGCCATCAGTGAACAGTCCCAGACACAGGGCACCATATATTTT
CDR3aa: CAISEQSQTQGTIYF
d_gene: .
v_gene: TRBV10-3
abundance: few
j_gene: TRBJ1-3

CDR3nt: TGTGCCAGCAGTACCGGGACTAGCGGGCGGACCCGAGAGACCCAGTACTTC
CDR3aa: CASSTGTSGRTRETQYF
d_gene: TRBD2
v_gene: TRBV2
abundance: few
j_gene: TRBJ2-5

CDR3nt: TGTGCCAGCAGCCCAGGGAGGGGAGGCTATGGCTACACCTTC
CDR3aa: CASSPGRGGYGYTF
d_gene: .
v_gene: TRBV7-9
abundance: few
j_gene: TRBJ1-2

CDR3nt: TGCGCCAGCAGCCAACAGGGGTACGAGCAGTACTTC
CDR3aa: CASSQQGYEQYF
d_gene: .
v_gene: TRBV4-3
abundance: .
j_gene: TRBJ2-7

CDR3nt: TGTGCCAGCAGGCGTTATTTGGGACAGGGGAATCAGCCCCAGCATTTT
CDR3aa: CASRRYLGQGNQPQHF
d_gene: TRBD1
v_gene: TRBV27
abundance: few
j_gene: TRBJ1-5

CDR3nt: TGTGCCAGCAGCTTAGAATCAGGGTTCCAAGAGACCCAGTACTTC
CDR3aa: CASSLESGFQETQYF
d_gene: .
v_gene: TRBV7-9
abundance: few
j_gene: TRBJ2-5

CDR3nt: TGTGCCACCAGCCGTAGGGGGATACGTGAGGGACCCGGGGAGCTGTTTTTT
CDR3aa: CATSRRGIREGPGELFF
d_gene: .
v_gene: TRBV7-6
abundance: many
j_gene: TRBJ2-2

CDR3nt: TGTGCCAGCAGCGAAGCGGGGAGGTTCTATGGCTACACCTTC
CDR3aa: CASSEAGRFYGYTF
d_gene: .
v_gene: TRBV7-2
abundance: .
j_gene: TRBJ1-2

CDR3nt: TGTGCCAGCAGCGTTGAGCGGGTTGCCGAGCAGTACTTC
CDR3aa: CASSVERVAEQYF
d_gene: .
v_gene: TRBV7-8
abundance: .
j_gene: TRBJ2-7

CDR3nt: TGTGCCAGCAGCGTAGCTGACAATAACTATGGCTACACCTTC
CDR3aa: CASSVADNNYGYTF
d_gene: .
v_gene: TRBV9
abundance: many
j_gene: TRBJ1-2

CDR3nt: TGCGCCAGCAGCCAAGGATGGGTAACGACTGGGAGCTCTGGGGCCAACGTCCTGACTTTC
CDR3aa: CASSQGWVTTGSSGANVLTF
d_gene: .
v_gene: TRBV4-1
abundance: .
j_gene: TRBJ2-6

CDR3nt: TGCAGTGCTAGAAAAGCAAATACGCAGTATTTT
CDR3aa: CSARKANTQYF
d_gene: .
v_gene: TRBV20-1
abundance: many
j_gene: TRBJ2-3

CDR3nt: TGCGCCAGCAGCTTAAGAACTGGGACAGTAAATGAAAAACTGTTTTTT
CDR3aa: CASSLRTGTVNEKLFF
d_gene: TRBD1
v_gene: TRBV5-1
abundance: few
j_gene: TRBJ1-4

CDR3nt: TGTGCCAGCAGACCAGGGGGGCTAGCCAAAAACATTCAGTACTTC
CDR3aa: CASRPGGLAKNIQYF
d_gene: .
v_gene: TRBV6-5
abundance: few
j_gene: TRBJ2-4

CDR3nt: TGTGCCAGCTCACCATCCGGGACAGGGTTGACGTTTGGAAACACCATATATTTT
CDR3aa: CASSPSGTGLTFGNTIYF
d_gene: TRBD1
v_gene: TRBV18
abundance: .
j_gene: TRBJ1-3

CDR3nt: TGTGCCAGCAGCGCCGGGGGAAATTCACCCCTCCACTTT
CDR3aa: CASSAGGNSPLHF
d_gene: .
v_gene: TRBV9
abundance: few
j_gene: TRBJ1-6

CDR3nt: TGTGCCAGTAGCGGGGGGGCCACCTACAATGAGCAGTTCTTC
CDR3aa: CASSGGATYNEQFF
d_gene: TRBD2
v_gene: TRBV19
abundance: .
j_gene: TRBJ2-1

CDR3nt: TGCGCCAGCAGCCAGGCGCGCGGCTATGGCTACACCTTC
CDR3aa: CASSQARGYGYTF
d_gene: .
v_gene: TRBV4-3
abundance: few
j_gene: TRBJ1-2

CDR3nt: TGTGCCAGCAGCTTTAGCGGGGGGGGAGATACGCAGTATTTT
CDR3aa: CASSFSGGGDTQYF
d_gene: TRBD2
v_gene: TRBV5-6
abundance: few
j_gene: TRBJ2-3

CDR3nt: TGTGCCAGCACCCAAAGGCCAGGGGTGGCTTTCTTT
CDR3aa: CASTQRPGVAFF
d_gene: .
v_gene: TRBV2
abundance: few
j_gene: TRBJ1-1

CDR3nt: TGTGCCTGGAGTGTACTGTCCTACGAGCAGTACTTC
CDR3aa: CAWSVLSYEQYF
d_gene: .
v_gene: TRBV30
abundance: few
j_gene: TRBJ2-7

CDR3nt: TGTGCCAGCAGCTTATTCGGGTCGGGGGAACCGGATACGCAGTATTTT
CDR3aa: CASSLFGSGEPDTQYF
d_gene: .
v_gene: TRBV7-3
abundance: few
j_gene: TRBJ2-3

CDR3nt: TGTGCCAGTAGTATTCGGGGGGATACGCAGTATTTT
CDR3aa: CASSIRGDTQYF
d_gene: .
v_gene: TRBV19
abundance: .
j_gene: TRBJ2-3

CDR3nt: TGTGCCAGCAGCCCATGGGACAGGGTGGACTATGGCTACACCTTC
CDR3aa: CASSPWDRVDYGYTF
d_gene: TRBD1
v_gene: TRBV5-6
abundance: .
j_gene: TRBJ1-2

CDR3nt: TGTGCCAGCAGCGGGACCGACAGGGGACATGGCTACACCTTC
CDR3aa: CASSGTDRGHGYTF
d_gene: TRBD1
v_gene: TRBV7-9
abundance: .
j_gene: TRBJ1-2

CDR3nt: TGTGCCAGCAGGGAGATGGGGAACACCGGGGAGCTGTTTTTT
CDR3aa: CASREMGNTGELFF
d_gene: .
v_gene: TRBV27
abundance: .
j_gene: TRBJ2-2

CDR3nt: TGTGCCAGCAGCTTGGCGCCAGGGGGTAAGACGAAGACCCAGTACTTC
CDR3aa: CASSLAPGGKTKTQYF
d_gene: TRBD1
v_gene: TRBV5-4
abundance: .
j_gene: TRBJ2-5

CDR3nt: TGTGCCAGCAGCCCCCGACTAGCGGGGGGTCCGTACGATGAGCAGTTCTTC
CDR3aa: CASSPRLAGGPYDEQFF
d_gene: TRBD2
v_gene: TRBV7-2
abundance: .
j_gene: TRBJ2-1

CDR3nt: TGCGCCAGCAGAAGGGGGGGGGCCGTGAATGAGCAGTTCTTC
CDR3aa: CASRRGGAVNEQFF
d_gene: .
v_gene: TRBV4-3
abundance: few
j_gene: TRBJ2-1

CDR3nt: TGTGCCAGCAGTGAAAGGGGAGGTAATTCACCCCTCCACTTT
CDR3aa: CASSERGGNSPLHF
d_gene: .
v_gene: TRBV2
abundance: many
j_gene: TRBJ1-6

CDR3nt: TGCGCCAGCAGCTTGCAGGGATCGGTTGCTGGAAACACCATATATTTT
CDR3aa: CASSLQGSVAGNTIYF
d_gene: .
v_gene: TRBV5-1
abundance: few
j_gene: TRBJ1-3

CDR3nt: TGTGCCAGCATGGCGGAGGGGGCGAGGGATACGCAGTATTTT
CDR3aa: CASMAEGARDTQYF
d_gene: .
v_gene: TRBV2
abundance: .
j_gene: TRBJ2-3

CDR3nt: TGCGCCAGCAGCTTGGGGGCAGCCGGTCCCGGGCAGTACTTC
CDR3aa: CASSLGAAGPGQYF
d_gene: .
v_gene: TRBV5-1
abundance: .
j_gene: TRBJ2-7

CDR3nt: TGTGCCAGCAGCGGACCGGGACAGGGCCAGTTCTTC
CDR3aa: CASSGPGQGQFF
d_gene: TRBD1
v_gene: TRBV7-8
abundance: many
j_gene: TRBJ2-1